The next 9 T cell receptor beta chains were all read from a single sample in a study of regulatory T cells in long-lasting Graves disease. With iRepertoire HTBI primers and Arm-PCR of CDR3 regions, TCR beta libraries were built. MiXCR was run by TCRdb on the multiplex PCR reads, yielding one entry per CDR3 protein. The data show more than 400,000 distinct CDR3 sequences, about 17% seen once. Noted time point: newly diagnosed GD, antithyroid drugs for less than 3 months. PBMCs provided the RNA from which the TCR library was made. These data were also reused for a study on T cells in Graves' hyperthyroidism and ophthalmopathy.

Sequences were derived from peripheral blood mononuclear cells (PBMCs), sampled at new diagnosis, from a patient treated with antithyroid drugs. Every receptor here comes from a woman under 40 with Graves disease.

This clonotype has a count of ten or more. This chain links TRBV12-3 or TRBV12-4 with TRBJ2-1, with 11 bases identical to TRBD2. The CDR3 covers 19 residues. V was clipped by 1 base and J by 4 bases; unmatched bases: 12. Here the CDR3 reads CASSLGTSGSGGPYNEQFF. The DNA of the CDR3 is TGTGCCAGCAGTTTAGGGACTAGCGGGTCCGGGGGGCCATACAATGAGCAGTTCTTC.

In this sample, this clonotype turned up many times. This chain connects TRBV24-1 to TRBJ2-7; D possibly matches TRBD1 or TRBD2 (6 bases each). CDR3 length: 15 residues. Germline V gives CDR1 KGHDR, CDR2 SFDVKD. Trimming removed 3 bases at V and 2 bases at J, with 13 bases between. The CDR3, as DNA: TGTGCCACCAGTGATCCGCGGGACACAACCTACGAGCAGTACTTC. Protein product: CATSDPRDTTYEQYF.

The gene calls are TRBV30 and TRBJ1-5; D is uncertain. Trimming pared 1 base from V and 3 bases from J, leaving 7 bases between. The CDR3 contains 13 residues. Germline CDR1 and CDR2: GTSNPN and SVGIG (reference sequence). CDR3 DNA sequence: TGTGCCTGGAGTGAGAGTCTCAATCAGCCCCAGCATTTT. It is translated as CAWSESLNQPQHF.

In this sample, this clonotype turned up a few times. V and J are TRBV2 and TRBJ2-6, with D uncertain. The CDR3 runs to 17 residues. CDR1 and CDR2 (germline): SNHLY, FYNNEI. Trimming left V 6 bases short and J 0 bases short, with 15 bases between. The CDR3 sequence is CASRPPGYSSGANVLTF. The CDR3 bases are TGTGCCAGCAGGCCCCCCGGATACAGCTCTGGGGCCAACGTCCTGACTTTC.

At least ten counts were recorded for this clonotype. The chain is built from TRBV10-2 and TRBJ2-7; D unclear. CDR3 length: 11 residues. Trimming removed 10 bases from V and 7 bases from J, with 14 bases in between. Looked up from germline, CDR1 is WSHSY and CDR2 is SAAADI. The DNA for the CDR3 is TGCGCCACCCGTCACAGTTCGGAGCAGTACTTC. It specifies CATRHSSEQYF.

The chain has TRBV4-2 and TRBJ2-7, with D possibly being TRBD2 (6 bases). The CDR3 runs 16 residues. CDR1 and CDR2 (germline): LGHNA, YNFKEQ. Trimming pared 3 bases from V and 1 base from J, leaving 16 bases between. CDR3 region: CASSQAWGDGSYEQYF. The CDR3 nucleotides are TGTGCCAGCAGCCAGGCATGGGGGGACGGGTCCTACGAGCAGTACTTC.

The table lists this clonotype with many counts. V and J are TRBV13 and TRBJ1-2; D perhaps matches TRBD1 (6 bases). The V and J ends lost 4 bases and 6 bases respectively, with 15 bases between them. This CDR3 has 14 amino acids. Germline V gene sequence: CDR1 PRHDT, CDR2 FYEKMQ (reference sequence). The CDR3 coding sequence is TGTGCCAGCAGCTCCACAGGGTTTGGGGATGGCTACACCTTC. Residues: CASSSTGFGDGYTF.

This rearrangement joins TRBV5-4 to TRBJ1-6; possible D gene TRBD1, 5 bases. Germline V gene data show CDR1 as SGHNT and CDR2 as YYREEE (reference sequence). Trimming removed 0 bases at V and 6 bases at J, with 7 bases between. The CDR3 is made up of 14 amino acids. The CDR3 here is CASSLDGGNSPLHF. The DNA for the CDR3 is TGTGCCAGCAGCTTGGACGGGGGTAATTCACCCCTCCACTTT.

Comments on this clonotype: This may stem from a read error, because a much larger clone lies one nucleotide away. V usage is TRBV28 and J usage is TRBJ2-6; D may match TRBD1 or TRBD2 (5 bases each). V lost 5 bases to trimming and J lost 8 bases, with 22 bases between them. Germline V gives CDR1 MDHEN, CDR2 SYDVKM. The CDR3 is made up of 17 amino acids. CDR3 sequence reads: CASSRRGDGSGTNVLTF. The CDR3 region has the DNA TGTGCCAGCAGTAGAAGGGGAGACGGGTCCGGGACCAACGTCCTGACTTTC.